Each of the 5 T cell receptor beta chains below was sequenced from the same sample in a study of shared T cell receptors in the human thymus. Assay used: immunoSEQ multiplex PCR; TCRdb lists only in-frame clones, some missing. The repertoire consists of approximately 730,000 clones, with 70% to 90% occurring once and the leading ten covering more than 0.008%. These data were likewise used in another study, on human thymus T cells.

The sequenced sample was thymocytes. The receptors come from a girl under three years old with a congenital heart defect.

V and J are TRBV11-3 and TRBJ1-1; possibly TRBD1 for D (6 bases). Germline-derived CDR1 and CDR2 are SGHNT and YENEEA. CDR3 size: 20 residues. Trimming stripped 1 base from V and 3 bases from J, with 27 bases between. CDR3 sequence (DNA): TGTGCCAGCAGCTTAGGGAAGCAAGGCCTGCGGGGGCAGGCGGACACTGAAGCTTTCTTT. It codes for CASSLGKQGLRGQADTEAFF.

The chain is built from TRBV19 and TRBJ1-2; D might be TRBD1 (6 bases). Germline V gene data show CDR1 as LNHDA and CDR2 as SQIVND (reference sequence). The V end lost 7 bases, the J end lost 5 bases, and 17 bases lay between the germline ends. The CDR3 runs 14 residues. DNA of the CDR3: TGTGCCAGTAAAGGCGCCAGGGGATTGTATGGCTACACCTTC. Protein: CASKGARGLYGYTF.

This clone occurred a few times. The rearrangement uses TRBV7-6 and TRBJ2-7; unclear D gene. Deletions cut 5 bases from V and 2 bases from J, with 13 bases between. This CDR3 is built from 14 residues. Germline assignment: CDR1 SGHVS and CDR2 FNYEAQ. Here the CDR3 reads CASSRGPRAYEQYF. CDR3 nucleotides: TGTGCCAGCAGCAGAGGCCCACGGGCCTACGAGCAGTACTTC.

The J gene is TRBJ1-2, the V gene TRBV10-3; 8 bases line up with TRBD1. CDR1 is ENHRY and CDR2 is SYGVKD in the germline V gene. Germline trimming cut 6 bases from V and 6 bases from J; bases unmatched to any gene: 9. CDR3 length equals 14 residues. DNA of the CDR3: TGTGCCATCAGAGACGACAGGGGAATAAATGGCTACACCTTC. Its protein is CAIRDDRGINGYTF.

The chain carries TRBV19 and TRBJ1-1; 7 nucleotides match TRBD1. Unmatched junction bases numbered 6, after V lost 3 bases and J lost 2 bases. CDR1 and CDR2 (germline): LNHDA, SQIVND (reference sequence). The CDR3 length is 15 residues. This CDR3 is CASSMEQGVNTEAFF. CDR3 nucleotides: TGTGCCAGTAGTATGGAGCAGGGGGTAAACACTGAAGCTTTCTTT. Full variable domain (remainder filled in from reference TRBV19 and TRBJ1-1): DGGITQSPKYLFRKEGQNVTLSCEQNLNHDAMYWYRQDPGQGLRLIYYSQIVNDFQKGDIAEGYSVSREKKESFPLTVTSAQKNPTAFYLCASSMEQGVNTEAFFGQGTRLTVV.